The sequence of this T cell receptor beta chain was determined in a study of response to subunit inactivated influenza vaccine (dated by TCRdb to the late 2010s). Broadly, across the study: To follow how T cells responded to a trivalent subunit inactivated influenza vaccine, the researchers relied on deep quantitative profiling of the T cell receptor repertoire. Overall study outcomes, separate from this receptor: The authors proposed that each seasonal influenza vaccination may bring in only a limited number of new T cells.

From a lookup of the germline V gene, CDR1 and CDR2 are SNHLY and FYNNEI. The CDR3 has 12 amino acids, counting the end cysteine and phenylalanine. Only CDR3 DNA is held: 36 bases, read in frame from base 1. V is cut back by 6 bases and J by 10 bases, with 6 bases in the junction unmatched. This clonotype has a handful of counts. Its antigen target is currently unknown. Per-nucleotide qualities are absent, and no much larger clonotype sits a single base away. Receptors were amplified or captured by RT-PCR. Sequenced using an Illumina HiSeq 2500. TCRdb redid the processing of the public reads, applying fastp at Q25 and MiXCR, and retained in-frame beta chains. One record per CDR3 amino acid sequence lists the most common genes and DNA. In this sample the table shows about 540,000 distinct CDR3 sequences, less than 25% of which occur a single time. The ten largest clonotypes hold roughly 2.8% of the sample.

The sample also formed part of further work on T cells expressing NK-cell markers. As described in the second report: TCR beta cDNA libraries were prepared using 5'RACE template switching, which introduced a universal primer site and unique molecular identifiers. About eight donors provided sorted CD3+CD56+NKG2C+, CD3+CD56+NKG2C- and CD3+CD56-NKG2C+ T-cell subsets, whose TCR beta-chain repertoires were profiled. Among the eight sequenced donors, seven were HCMV-seropositive and one was HCMV-seronegative. To restrict sorting to alphabetaTCR-expressing T cells, an anti-gammadeltaTCR antibody was added in several experiments. In more than 5 donors, the dominant CD3+CD56+NKG2C+ clonotypes ranked among the top 10 CD8+ clonotypes, making up about 1.0-7.5% of CD8+ T cells. Those dominant clonotypes were again the most abundant among CD3+CD56-NKG2C+ cells in several donors, at roughly 25-65%. Whether the expanded NKG2C-expressing T cell clones were specific for HCMV antigens remained unclear. All eight donors whose samples were sequenced were randomly selected healthy volunteers, three of them men and five women. To determine HCMV serostatus, a commercial ELISA kit was used to detect HCMV-specific IgG in serum. Peripheral blood mononuclear cells were isolated from blood by Ficoll density gradient centrifugation. CD4+ and CD8+ T cells were isolated from PBMC by magnetic immunoseparation with Miltenyi isolation kits. Synthesis of cDNA was primed from the TCR beta constant segment and was followed by two consecutive PCR amplification steps. Sequencing of the libraries produced 2 x 150 bp reads on Illumina HiSeq 2000/2500, MiSeq or NextSeq. MIGEC was used to demultiplex reads and group the reads by UMI, and MiTCR was used to assemble and quantify clonotypes. To remove erroneous sequences, TCR cDNA sequences were retained only when supported by two or more reads. The tcR package was used for downstream repertoire analysis, with clonotypes matched between fractions based on CDR3 nucleotide sequence plus V segment. VDJmatch was used to annotate antigen specificity against VDJdb, with one amino acid substitution allowed in CDR3.

The input for sequencing was CD4+ T cells sorted from PBMCs, taken 11 to 12 days after vaccination. This TCR was recovered from a man between 50 and 59 years old who received an inactivated influenza vaccine. Donor details come from another sample of the same person, matched by shared clones. Here the chain combines TRBV2 and TRBJ1-5; 7 central nucleotides agree with TRBD1. In nucleotides, the sequence is TGTGCCAGCAGAGACGACAGGGCTCCCCAGCATTTT. Translated, it reads CASRDDRAPQHF.